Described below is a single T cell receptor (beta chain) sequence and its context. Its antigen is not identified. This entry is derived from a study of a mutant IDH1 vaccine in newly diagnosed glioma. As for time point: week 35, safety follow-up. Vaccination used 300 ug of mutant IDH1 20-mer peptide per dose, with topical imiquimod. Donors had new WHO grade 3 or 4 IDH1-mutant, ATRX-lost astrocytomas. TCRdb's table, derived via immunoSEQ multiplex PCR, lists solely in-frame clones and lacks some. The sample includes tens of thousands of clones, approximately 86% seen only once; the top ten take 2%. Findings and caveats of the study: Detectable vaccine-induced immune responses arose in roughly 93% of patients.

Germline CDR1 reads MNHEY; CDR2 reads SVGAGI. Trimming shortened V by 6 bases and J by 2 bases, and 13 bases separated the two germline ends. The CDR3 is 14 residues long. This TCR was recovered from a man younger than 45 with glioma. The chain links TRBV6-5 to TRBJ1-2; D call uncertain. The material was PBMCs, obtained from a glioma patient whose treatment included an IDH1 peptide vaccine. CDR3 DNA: TGTGCCAGCAGCCGGGATGCCAGGAACTATGGCTACACCTTC. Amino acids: CASSRDARNYGYTF.